This T cell receptor (beta chain) came from a study of T cell responses to AZD1222 COVID-19 vaccine. Whole-study findings and limits: Most donors were white British, females outnumbered males, and clonal diversity was possibly underestimated. Repertoires were sampled only after the peak T cell response. As reported, nearly half of all spike-specific TCRs target variant regions that are unmutated. The study found vaccine-associated CD4 TCRs spanning spike, dominant at 160-218 and 743-854.

This CDR3 has 14 residues. V was shortened by 5 bases and J by 7 bases, with 17 bases between the two germline ends. Looked up from germline, CDR1 is LGHDT and CDR2 is YNNKEL (reference sequence). Only in-frame clones appear in the TCRdb table, and some are missing; sequencing was by immunoSEQ multiplex PCR. Here the sample spans about 120,000 clones, around 88% being singletons. This clone has just a few counts. Its matching antigen is unknown. The receptor's source is an adult who received the AZD1222 COVID-19 vaccine. The rearrangement uses TRBV3-1 (or the pseudogene TRBV3-2) and TRBJ1-1, with a possible D match to TRBD1 (5 bases). Sequencing used peripheral blood, obtained 28 days after the second AZD1222 dose. This chain's CDR3 is CASSTRTYNGEAFF. In DNA form, the CDR3 reads TGTGCCAGCAGCACCCGGACATATAATGGTGAAGCTTTCTTT.